The clone carrying this T cell receptor (beta chain) was counted between two and nine times. The target antigen is unknown. The CDR3 is made up of 15 amino acids. The ends were cut back, 2 bases at V and 1 base at J, with 9 bases in the middle. Looked up from germline, CDR1 is SNHLY and CDR2 is FYNNEI. This specimen belongs to a study of T-cell memory formation after mild COVID-19. Study information: The two donors had largely donor-specific TCR clusters. Study-level results: Contracting clones localized mainly to CM and EM when CD4+ and mainly to EMRA when CD8+.

It was 5'RACE with constant-segment primers that produced the TCR alpha and TCR beta cDNA libraries, which carried sample barcodes and UMIs. TCRdb itself ran the 5' RACE reads through MiXCR, one entry per CDR3 protein. The sample includes about 150,000 distinct CDR3 sequences, approximately 14% of them seen just once. The specimen was PBMCs or a T cell subset sorted from them (not recorded which). This chain connects TRBV2 to TRBJ1-5; D is unresolved. This receptor was obtained from an adult woman who had mild COVID-19 (a few samples of this study predate the infection). Cell type and time point are not known. Written as DNA, the CDR3 is TGTGCCAGCAGTGAATGGGGAAGGAGCAATCAGCCCCAGCATTTT. Protein: CASSEWGRSNQPQHF.